Reported below is one T cell receptor beta chain. Antigen specificity is unknown. This sample is drawn from a study of cytomegalovirus exposure and HLA in healthy donors. Trimming shortened V by 3 bases and J by 3 bases, and 12 bases separated the two germline ends. The CDR3 has 14 residues. CDR1 and CDR2 (germline): MNHEY, SMNVEV (reference sequence). General study results and limits: The authors enumerated 150 to 200 TCR beta chains as linked to cytomegalovirus. The classifier was said to identify cytomegalovirus status with high specificity and sensitivity.

Assay used: immunoSEQ multiplex PCR; TCRdb lists only in-frame clones, some missing. The sample lists some 180,000 clones; approximately 86% were seen once. The clonotype originates from a man aged 30 to 45 in good health and CMV-seropositive. The sample taken for sequencing was PBMCs. The gene calls are TRBV27 and TRBJ2-7; weak D call: TRBD2 (6 bases). CDR3 loop: CASSFTGLIYEQYF. CDR3 bases: TGTGCCAGCAGTTTCACGGGACTCATCTACGAGCAGTACTTC.